The rows below give T cell receptor beta chains drawn from one sample of a study of CD8+ T cells in alopecia areata. Assay: immunoSEQ multiplex PCR; the TCRdb copy retains only in-frame clones and omits some. The sample holds about 200,000 clones, 58% seen once. Material: CD4+ T cells sorted from blood, obtained at week 24, from a patient treated with tofacitinib. These receptor sequences come from a human donor with alopecia areata. CDR3s include the opening cysteine and the closing phenylalanine or tryptophan. D genes are given only for firm matches. Only some rows state a clone size, as once, few, many or a class for expanded clones.

d_call: .; v_call: TRBV27; clone_size: .; cdr3_length: 15; j_call: TRBJ1-5; cdr3_aa: CASRLREDSSQPQHF; cdr3_nt: TGTGCCAGCCGATTAAGAGAGGATTCAAGTCAGCCCCAGCATTTT
d_call: .; v_call: TRBV10-3; clone_size: .; cdr3_length: 14; j_call: TRBJ2-3; cdr3_aa: CAISESISTDTQYF; cdr3_nt: TGTGCCATCAGTGAGTCGATCAGCACAGATACGCAGTATTTT
d_call: .; v_call: TRBV21-1; clone_size: .; cdr3_length: 15; j_call: TRBJ1-1; cdr3_aa: CASSENREMNTEAFF; cdr3_nt: TGTGCCAGCAGCGAGAACAGGGAAATGAACACTGAAGCTTTCTTT
d_call: TRBD1; v_call: TRBV7-9; clone_size: few; cdr3_length: 15; j_call: TRBJ2-3; cdr3_aa: CASSFRGQDTDTQYF; cdr3_nt: TGTGCCAGCAGCTTCAGGGGGCAGGACACAGATACGCAGTATTTT
d_call: .; v_call: TRBV9; clone_size: few; cdr3_length: 15; j_call: TRBJ2-7; cdr3_aa: CASSATGPSSYEQYF; cdr3_nt: TGTGCCAGCAGCGCGACCGGCCCCAGCTCCTACGAGCAGTACTTC
d_call: TRBD2; v_call: TRBV7-2; clone_size: few; cdr3_length: 16; j_call: TRBJ2-3; cdr3_aa: CASSFPGLAGGDTQYF; cdr3_nt: TGTGCCAGCAGCTTCCCCGGACTAGCAGGAGGAGATACGCAGTATTTT
d_call: .; v_call: TRBV7-2; clone_size: .; cdr3_length: 13; j_call: TRBJ2-5; cdr3_aa: CASSLAAPETQYF; cdr3_nt: TGTGCCAGCAGCTTAGCAGCGCCGGAGACCCAGTACTTC
d_call: .; v_call: TRBV7-2; clone_size: few; cdr3_length: 13; j_call: TRBJ2-5; cdr3_aa: CASSLTQQETQYF; cdr3_nt: TGTGCCAGCAGCCTAACCCAGCAAGAGACCCAGTACTTC
d_call: .; v_call: TRBV4-3; clone_size: few; cdr3_length: 17; j_call: TRBJ2-3; cdr3_aa: CASSQEGGDPSTDTQYF; cdr3_nt: TGCGCCAGCAGCCAAGAAGGGGGAGATCCTTCGACAGATACGCAGTATTTT
d_call: TRBD1; v_call: TRBV5-1; clone_size: .; cdr3_length: 13; j_call: TRBJ1-2; cdr3_aa: CASSHGQVYGYTF; cdr3_nt: TGCGCCAGCAGCCATGGACAGGTCTATGGCTACACCTTC
d_call: .; v_call: TRBV2; clone_size: few; cdr3_length: 12; j_call: TRBJ2-3; cdr3_aa: CASSALTDTQYF; cdr3_nt: TGTGCCAGCAGTGCCCTCACAGATACGCAGTATTTT
d_call: .; v_call: TRBV4-1; clone_size: .; cdr3_length: 19; j_call: TRBJ1-5; cdr3_aa: CASSQDLGRTVYSNQPQHF; cdr3_nt: TGCGCCAGCAGCCAAGACCTTGGACGGACAGTCTATAGCAATCAGCCCCAGCATTTT
d_call: .; v_call: TRBV5-6; clone_size: .; cdr3_length: 13; j_call: TRBJ1-1; cdr3_aa: CASSLGPNTEAFF; cdr3_nt: TGTGCCAGCAGCTTAGGTCCGAACACTGAAGCTTTCTTT
d_call: TRBD2; v_call: TRBV5-1; clone_size: .; cdr3_length: 13; j_call: TRBJ2-2; cdr3_aa: CASSGRTSGELFF; cdr3_nt: TGCGCCAGCAGCGGACGGACTAGCGGGGAGCTGTTTTTT
d_call: .; v_call: TRBV27; clone_size: .; cdr3_length: 14; j_call: TRBJ2-7; cdr3_aa: CASSLSGNSYEQYF; cdr3_nt: TGTGCCAGCAGTTTATCAGGGAACTCCTACGAGCAGTACTTC
d_call: TRBD2; v_call: TRBV20-1; clone_size: .; cdr3_length: 11; j_call: TRBJ2-7; cdr3_aa: CSASGGYEQYF; cdr3_nt: TGCAGTGCGAGCGGGGGCTACGAGCAGTACTTC
d_call: .; v_call: TRBV30; clone_size: .; cdr3_length: 13; j_call: TRBJ2-7; cdr3_aa: CAWSVHLWGEQYF; cdr3_nt: TGTGCCTGGAGTGTACATCTCTGGGGGGAGCAGTACTTC
d_call: .; v_call: TRBV25-1; clone_size: .; cdr3_length: 15; j_call: TRBJ1-4; cdr3_aa: CASSELMGGDEKLFF; cdr3_nt: TGTGCCAGCAGTGAATTAATGGGAGGAGATGAAAAACTGTTTTTT
d_call: .; v_call: TRBV27; clone_size: .; cdr3_length: 9; j_call: TRBJ1-1; cdr3_aa: CAGSTEAFF; cdr3_nt: TGTGCCGGGAGCACTGAAGCTTTCTTT
d_call: .; v_call: TRBV30; clone_size: .; cdr3_length: 13; j_call: TRBJ1-1; cdr3_aa: CAWSVLRGTEAFF; cdr3_nt: TGTGCCTGGAGTGTACTTAGGGGCACTGAAGCTTTCTTT
d_call: .; v_call: TRBV29-1; clone_size: .; cdr3_length: 13; j_call: TRBJ1-2; cdr3_aa: CSVSRELDYGYTF; cdr3_nt: TGCAGCGTTAGTCGGGAGTTAGACTATGGCTACACCTTC
d_call: TRBD2; v_call: TRBV7-2; clone_size: .; cdr3_length: 16; j_call: TRBJ2-5; cdr3_aa: CASSLQSGVRGETQYF; cdr3_nt: TGTGCCAGCAGCTTACAGAGCGGGGTTAGGGGAGAGACCCAGTACTTC
d_call: TRBD1; v_call: TRBV2; clone_size: .; cdr3_length: 14; j_call: TRBJ1-5; cdr3_aa: CASSGGGSYQPQHF; cdr3_nt: TGTGCCAGCAGTGGAGGGGGCAGTTATCAGCCCCAGCATTTT
d_call: TRBD2; v_call: TRBV27; clone_size: .; cdr3_length: 13; j_call: TRBJ2-7; cdr3_aa: CASSPGLASEQYF; cdr3_nt: TGTGCCAGCAGTCCCGGACTAGCGTCCGAGCAGTACTTC
d_call: .; v_call: TRBV2; clone_size: .; cdr3_length: 12; j_call: TRBJ2-6; cdr3_aa: CASRSGANVLTF; cdr3_nt: TGTGCCAGCAGATCCGGGGCCAACGTCCTGACTTTC
d_call: .; v_call: TRBV29-1; clone_size: few; cdr3_length: 12; j_call: TRBJ2-5; cdr3_aa: CSVQGSGETQYF; cdr3_nt: TGCAGCGTCCAGGGAAGCGGAGAGACCCAGTACTTC
d_call: .; v_call: TRBV29-1; clone_size: few; cdr3_length: 12; j_call: TRBJ1-2; cdr3_aa: CSGSTASGGYTF; cdr3_nt: TGCAGCGGCTCGACAGCTTCGGGAGGCTACACCTTC
d_call: TRBD1; v_call: TRBV25-1; clone_size: .; cdr3_length: 14; j_call: TRBJ2-7; cdr3_aa: CASSDADRGYEQYF; cdr3_nt: TGTGCCAGCAGTGACGCAGACAGGGGCTACGAGCAGTACTTC
d_call: .; v_call: TRBV29-1; clone_size: .; cdr3_length: 12; j_call: TRBJ1-2; cdr3_aa: CSVRAGSRSYTF; cdr3_nt: TGCAGCGTTAGAGCAGGGAGTCGGAGCTACACCTTC
d_call: .; v_call: TRBV7-2; clone_size: .; cdr3_length: 14; j_call: TRBJ1-1; cdr3_aa: CASSPIKVNTEAFF; cdr3_nt: TGTGCCAGCAGCCCAATCAAGGTGAACACTGAAGCTTTCTTT
d_call: TRBD2; v_call: TRBV9; clone_size: .; cdr3_length: 14; j_call: TRBJ2-1; cdr3_aa: CASSVLAGVGEQFF; cdr3_nt: TGTGCCAGCAGCGTTCTAGCGGGAGTTGGTGAGCAGTTCTTC
d_call: TRBD2; v_call: TRBV6-5; clone_size: few; cdr3_length: 11; j_call: TRBJ2-1; cdr3_aa: CASRTGTSEFF; cdr3_nt: TGTGCCAGCAGAACCGGGACTAGCGAGTTCTTC